A selection of T cell receptor beta chains follows, all from one sample in a study of blood T cells in healthy people across ages. One entry per CDR3 protein results from TCRdb running MiXCR on the 5' RACE reads. Of 1.6 million or so distinct CDR3 sequences listed, about 32% are singletons. The sequenced material came from blood. Receptor source: a woman aged 25-40 years in good health. Each CDR3 is given with its conserved first and last residue. The D gene is left open where the match is weak. Clone sizes are given selectively: once, few, many, or a class where the clone is expanded.

CDR3 DNA: TGTGCCAGCAGCCTGGGTAGTCTACCGAATCAAGAGACCCAGTACTTC
CDR3 protein: CASSLGSLPNQETQYF
CDR3 length: 16
D gene: NA
J gene: TRBJ2-5
V gene: TRBV14
clone size: few

CDR3 DNA: TGCAGCGTCCCCAGAGGGACCAATGAGCAGTTCTTC
CDR3 protein: CSVPRGTNEQFF
CDR3 length: 12
D gene: NA
J gene: TRBJ2-1
V gene: TRBV29-1
clone size: many

CDR3 DNA: TGTGCCAGCAGTTTAAGGCCAGGGAATCAGCCCCAGCATTTT
CDR3 protein: CASSLRPGNQPQHF
CDR3 length: 14
D gene: NA
J gene: TRBJ1-5
V gene: TRBV27
clone size: NA

CDR3 DNA: TGTGCCAGCAGTTCGGCAACAGGGTTCCTTAGCAATCAGCCCCAGCATTTT
CDR3 protein: CASSSATGFLSNQPQHF
CDR3 length: 17
D gene: NA
J gene: TRBJ1-5
V gene: TRBV28
clone size: NA

CDR3 DNA: TGTGCCAGCAGCCAAGGGGTGGGGGGAGATACGCAGTATTTT
CDR3 protein: CASSQGVGGDTQYF
CDR3 length: 14
D gene: NA
J gene: TRBJ2-3
V gene: TRBV4-2
clone size: NA

CDR3 DNA: TGTGCCAGCAGCTTTGACAGGAGGTACAATGAGCAGTTCTTC
CDR3 protein: CASSFDRRYNEQFF
CDR3 length: 14
D gene: NA
J gene: TRBJ2-1
V gene: TRBV7-9
clone size: few

CDR3 DNA: TGTGCCAGCAGTGGGGGGACAGGGAATTTAGATACGCAGTATTTT
CDR3 protein: CASSGGTGNLDTQYF
CDR3 length: 15
D gene: TRBD1
J gene: TRBJ2-3
V gene: TRBV6-1
clone size: few

CDR3 DNA: TGTGCCAGCTCACCACAGCAGCAAGAGACCCAGTACTTC
CDR3 protein: CASSPQQQETQYF
CDR3 length: 13
D gene: NA
J gene: TRBJ2-5
V gene: TRBV18
clone size: NA

CDR3 DNA: TGCGCCAGCAGCCAAATACTAGCGGGAGGGATAGATACGCAGTATTTT
CDR3 protein: CASSQILAGGIDTQYF
CDR3 length: 16
D gene: TRBD2
J gene: TRBJ2-3
V gene: TRBV4-1
clone size: NA

CDR3 DNA: TGTGCCAGCAGCGTAGGGGACTCAACCACAGATACGCAGTATTTT
CDR3 protein: CASSVGDSTTDTQYF
CDR3 length: 15
D gene: NA
J gene: TRBJ2-3
V gene: TRBV9
clone size: NA

CDR3 DNA: TGCGCCAGCAGCCGGCCCGGTGGGGCCCCTACTGAAGCTTTCTTT
CDR3 protein: CASSRPGGAPTEAFF
CDR3 length: 15
D gene: NA
J gene: TRBJ1-1
V gene: TRBV4-1
clone size: NA

CDR3 DNA: TGCGCCAGCAGCGGATACTCCGGGTCAAGCTCCGAGCAGTACTTC
CDR3 protein: CASSGYSGSSSEQYF
CDR3 length: 15
D gene: NA
J gene: TRBJ2-7
V gene: TRBV5-1
clone size: NA

CDR3 DNA: TGTGCCAGCAAGGGGGTAGACAGGTACCTGAATGCTTTCTTT
CDR3 protein: CASKGVDRYLNAFF
CDR3 length: 14
D gene: NA
J gene: TRBJ1-1
V gene: TRBV6-1
clone size: NA

CDR3 DNA: TGCGCCAGCAACTTGGCCTCCGGGGCAGGGGTAGGAGATACGCGGTATTTT
CDR3 protein: CASNLASGAGVGDTRYF
CDR3 length: 17
D gene: NA
J gene: TRBJ2-3
V gene: TRBV5-1
clone size: NA

CDR3 DNA: TGCGCCAGCAGCTTCGCCGGGGACCCCCAGCAGTTCTTC
CDR3 protein: CASSFAGDPQQFF
CDR3 length: 13
D gene: NA
J gene: TRBJ2-1
V gene: TRBV5-1
clone size: many

CDR3 DNA: TGTGCCAGCAGCGCCGGGACAGGAAACGAAGCTTTCTTT
CDR3 protein: CASSAGTGNEAFF
CDR3 length: 13
D gene: TRBD1
J gene: TRBJ1-1
V gene: TRBV7-6
clone size: NA

CDR3 DNA: TGTGCCAGCAGTGCCCAGCGGGGGGGAGCAAATGAGCAGTTCTTC
CDR3 protein: CASSAQRGGANEQFF
CDR3 length: 15
D gene: TRBD2
J gene: TRBJ2-1
V gene: TRBV2
clone size: NA

CDR3 DNA: TGCAGTGCTAGAGGCGGGACAGGGGGTTACGAGCAGTACTTC
CDR3 protein: CSARGGTGGYEQYF
CDR3 length: 14
D gene: TRBD1
J gene: TRBJ2-7
V gene: TRBV20-1
clone size: NA

CDR3 DNA: TGTACCAGCAGCCAAGGGGCCCCCTGGGAGAGCGAGCAGTACTTC
CDR3 protein: CTSSQGAPWESEQYF
CDR3 length: 15
D gene: NA
J gene: TRBJ2-7
V gene: TRBV27
clone size: once

CDR3 DNA: TGTGCCAGCAGCTACAGGACAGTGGACAATCAGCCCCAGCATTTT
CDR3 protein: CASSYRTVDNQPQHF
CDR3 length: 15
D gene: NA
J gene: TRBJ1-5
V gene: TRBV28
clone size: few

CDR3 DNA: TGTGCCAGCAGTAAATCTAGCGGGGCCCCAAGAGGGACCCAGTACTTC
CDR3 protein: CASSKSSGAPRGTQYF
CDR3 length: 16
D gene: TRBD2
J gene: TRBJ2-5
V gene: TRBV6-5
clone size: NA

CDR3 DNA: TGTGCCAGCAGTTCCACGTTGCGGCTAGCGGGAGATGAGCAGTTCTTC
CDR3 protein: CASSSTLRLAGDEQFF
CDR3 length: 16
D gene: TRBD2
J gene: TRBJ2-1
V gene: TRBV12-3/TRBV12-4
clone size: NA

CDR3 DNA: TGTGCCAGCAGCCACTTCGCCGGGGAGTCCTACAATGAGCAGTTCTTC
CDR3 protein: CASSHFAGESYNEQFF
CDR3 length: 16
D gene: NA
J gene: TRBJ2-1
V gene: TRBV3-1
clone size: NA

CDR3 DNA: TGCAGCGTTGAACCACAAGAAAGCGATGAGCAGTTCTTC
CDR3 protein: CSVEPQESDEQFF
CDR3 length: 13
D gene: NA
J gene: TRBJ2-1
V gene: TRBV29-1
clone size: many

CDR3 DNA: TGCGCCAGCAGCCAAGTAGTGTCAGAGTGGAACTATGGCTACACCTTC
CDR3 protein: CASSQVVSEWNYGYTF
CDR3 length: 16
D gene: NA
J gene: TRBJ1-2
V gene: TRBV4-1
clone size: NA

CDR3 DNA: TGCAGTGCTAGAGATCCCGGGACCCCTTACAATGAGCAGTTCTTC
CDR3 protein: CSARDPGTPYNEQFF
CDR3 length: 15
D gene: NA
J gene: TRBJ2-1
V gene: TRBV20-1
clone size: NA

CDR3 DNA: TGCAGTGCTAGGAGTCCCGGACGTCGAGAGGACGGGACAGGGTACGACGAGCAGTACTTC
CDR3 protein: CSARSPGRREDGTGYDEQYF
CDR3 length: 20
D gene: TRBD1
J gene: TRBJ2-7
V gene: TRBV20-1
clone size: few

CDR3 DNA: TGCAGTGCCATAGGACCCGGATACAATGAGCAGTTCTTC
CDR3 protein: CSAIGPGYNEQFF
CDR3 length: 13
D gene: NA
J gene: TRBJ2-1
V gene: TRBV20-1
clone size: NA

CDR3 DNA: TGCAGCGTTGAAGATCATAGGGTGACGAGCGGGAGGAGTTCCTACAATGAGCAGTTCTTC
CDR3 protein: CSVEDHRVTSGRSSYNEQFF
CDR3 length: 20
D gene: TRBD2
J gene: TRBJ2-1
V gene: TRBV29-1
clone size: few

CDR3 DNA: TGTGCCAGCGCCCCCCTCATACAGGACACTGAAGCTTTCTTT
CDR3 protein: CASAPLIQDTEAFF
CDR3 length: 14
D gene: NA
J gene: TRBJ1-1
V gene: TRBV9
clone size: NA

CDR3 DNA: TGTGCCAGCAGTTTAGGGGGGGGCTTAGGGACCCAGTACTTC
CDR3 protein: CASSLGGGLGTQYF
CDR3 length: 14
D gene: NA
J gene: TRBJ2-5
V gene: TRBV28
clone size: NA

CDR3 DNA: TGTGCCAGCAGCTCCGGACCTTATAGCAATCAGCCCCAGCATTTT
CDR3 protein: CASSSGPYSNQPQHF
CDR3 length: 15
D gene: NA
J gene: TRBJ1-5
V gene: TRBV7-2
clone size: many

CDR3 DNA: TGCGCCAGCAGCTTGGACATGACAGCGGGCAACTACGAGCAGTACTTC
CDR3 protein: CASSLDMTAGNYEQYF
CDR3 length: 16
D gene: NA
J gene: TRBJ2-7
V gene: TRBV5-1
clone size: NA

CDR3 DNA: TGTGCCAGCAGCCTCAACCGGGATGCGAACACTGAAGCTTTCTTT
CDR3 protein: CASSLNRDANTEAFF
CDR3 length: 15
D gene: NA
J gene: TRBJ1-1
V gene: TRBV7-9
clone size: NA

CDR3 DNA: TGTGCCAGCAGCCCCTACTCGACAGGGTTCTCCTACGAGCAGTACTTC
CDR3 protein: CASSPYSTGFSYEQYF
CDR3 length: 16
D gene: TRBD1
J gene: TRBJ2-7
V gene: TRBV4-2
clone size: many

CDR3 DNA: TGCGCCAGCAGCTCGGGACAGGACTATGGCTACACCTTC
CDR3 protein: CASSSGQDYGYTF
CDR3 length: 13
D gene: TRBD1
J gene: TRBJ1-2
V gene: TRBV5-1
clone size: few

CDR3 DNA: TGCAGTGCTTACCCCCCGGGACACGCGAGCTCCTACGAGCAGTACTTC
CDR3 protein: CSAYPPGHASSYEQYF
CDR3 length: 16
D gene: NA
J gene: TRBJ2-7
V gene: TRBV20-1
clone size: few

CDR3 DNA: TGTGCCAGCAGTCCGACAGGGCTAAGAGGCTACACCTTC
CDR3 protein: CASSPTGLRGYTF
CDR3 length: 13
D gene: TRBD1
J gene: TRBJ1-2
V gene: TRBV27
clone size: NA

CDR3 DNA: TGCGCCAGCAGTGGAACTCGACTAGCGGGGGGCCTACTATCCTACAATGAGCAGTTCTTC
CDR3 protein: CASSGTRLAGGLLSYNEQFF
CDR3 length: 20
D gene: TRBD2
J gene: TRBJ2-1
V gene: TRBV10-2
clone size: NA

CDR3 DNA: TGTGCCAGCAGCGCCCGTTTATCGGGGCGAGAGAAGCAGTACTTC
CDR3 protein: CASSARLSGREKQYF
CDR3 length: 15
D gene: NA
J gene: TRBJ2-4
V gene: TRBV9
clone size: few

CDR3 DNA: TGTGCCAGCAGCTTATCCGAGACTAGGACCTACAATGAGCAGTTCTTC
CDR3 protein: CASSLSETRTYNEQFF
CDR3 length: 16
D gene: NA
J gene: TRBJ2-1
V gene: TRBV7-2
clone size: few

CDR3 DNA: TGTGCCAGCAGGCCCCAGCTAAAGGGCACAGATACGCAGTATTTT
CDR3 protein: CASRPQLKGTDTQYF
CDR3 length: 15
D gene: NA
J gene: TRBJ2-3
V gene: TRBV28
clone size: NA

CDR3 DNA: TGCAGTGCTAGAGCCCGACAGCCGGGACAGGGTTACCCTGGCTACACCTTC
CDR3 protein: CSARARQPGQGYPGYTF
CDR3 length: 17
D gene: TRBD1
J gene: TRBJ1-2
V gene: TRBV20-1
clone size: NA

CDR3 DNA: TGTGCCAGCAGCCAAGGTCACAGGGAGAACACTGAAGCTTTCTTT
CDR3 protein: CASSQGHRENTEAFF
CDR3 length: 15
D gene: NA
J gene: TRBJ1-1
V gene: TRBV3-1
clone size: NA

CDR3 DNA: TGCAGTGCTTTTCTAGTGGGAGGCTCCTACAATGAGCAGTTCTTC
CDR3 protein: CSAFLVGGSYNEQFF
CDR3 length: 15
D gene: NA
J gene: TRBJ2-1
V gene: TRBV20-1
clone size: NA

CDR3 DNA: TGTGCCAGCAGCCAAGGTTTTTTGGGGGGGACCCAGTACTTC
CDR3 protein: CASSQGFLGGTQYF
CDR3 length: 14
D gene: NA
J gene: TRBJ2-5
V gene: TRBV3-1
clone size: NA

CDR3 DNA: TGCGCCAGCAGCACCGGTGGGGGGGAAGAGACCCAGTACTTC
CDR3 protein: CASSTGGGEETQYF
CDR3 length: 14
D gene: TRBD2
J gene: TRBJ2-5
V gene: TRBV5-1
clone size: few

CDR3 DNA: TGCGCCAGCAGCCCCCGTCAATCGGGGGTAAGCACCGGGGAGCTGTTTTTT
CDR3 protein: CASSPRQSGVSTGELFF
CDR3 length: 17
D gene: NA
J gene: TRBJ2-2
V gene: TRBV4-1
clone size: NA

CDR3 DNA: TGCGCCAGCAGCCAAGAACCGGGACAGGGAGCCGGGGAGCTGTTTTTT
CDR3 protein: CASSQEPGQGAGELFF
CDR3 length: 16
D gene: TRBD1
J gene: TRBJ2-2
V gene: TRBV4-1
clone size: few

CDR3 DNA: TGTGCCGGCAGCCAGGCCTGGGGGGCCTCAGAGACCCAGTACTTC
CDR3 protein: CAGSQAWGASETQYF
CDR3 length: 15
D gene: NA
J gene: TRBJ2-5
V gene: TRBV4-2
clone size: NA

CDR3 DNA: TGCAGTGCGCACGACTGGACAGGGAGTCAAGAGACCCAGTACTTC
CDR3 protein: CSAHDWTGSQETQYF
CDR3 length: 15
D gene: TRBD1
J gene: TRBJ2-5
V gene: TRBV20-1
clone size: few

CDR3 DNA: TGTGCCAGCAGCCTACAGGGGGGCAGGAACACTGAAGCTTTCTTT
CDR3 protein: CASSLQGGRNTEAFF
CDR3 length: 15
D gene: TRBD1
J gene: TRBJ1-1
V gene: TRBV11-2
clone size: NA

CDR3 DNA: TGTGCCAGCACCCCTTGGGCGCGGAGCACAGATACGCAGTATTTT
CDR3 protein: CASTPWARSTDTQYF
CDR3 length: 15
D gene: NA
J gene: TRBJ2-3
V gene: TRBV7-9
clone size: NA

CDR3 DNA: TGTGCCAGCTCAATAAGGACAGGGGCGGGCTACGAGCAGTACTTC
CDR3 protein: CASSIRTGAGYEQYF
CDR3 length: 15
D gene: TRBD1
J gene: TRBJ2-7
V gene: TRBV18
clone size: NA

CDR3 DNA: TGCGCCAGCAGCCAAGACCGCGCTTCACGGGGCTACACCTTC
CDR3 protein: CASSQDRASRGYTF
CDR3 length: 14
D gene: NA
J gene: TRBJ1-2
V gene: TRBV4-1
clone size: few

CDR3 DNA: TGTGCCAGCAGTGCCTTCTGGCCGGAACAGCCTCAGACCCAGTACTTC
CDR3 protein: CASSAFWPEQPQTQYF
CDR3 length: 16
D gene: NA
J gene: TRBJ2-5
V gene: TRBV6-1
clone size: many

CDR3 DNA: TGCAGTGCCCGGGGGGATATAGCGGGGCAGGAGACCCAGTACTTC
CDR3 protein: CSARGDIAGQETQYF
CDR3 length: 15
D gene: TRBD2
J gene: TRBJ2-5
V gene: TRBV20-1
clone size: few

CDR3 DNA: TGCGCCAGCAGCCAATTTATCCGGGACAAGGGCTCCGGGGAGCTGTTTTTT
CDR3 protein: CASSQFIRDKGSGELFF
CDR3 length: 17
D gene: NA
J gene: TRBJ2-2
V gene: TRBV4-1
clone size: NA

CDR3 DNA: TGCAGTGCAGGGTCGATGTACCAAGAGACCCAGTACTTC
CDR3 protein: CSAGSMYQETQYF
CDR3 length: 13
D gene: NA
J gene: TRBJ2-5
V gene: TRBV20-1
clone size: many

CDR3 DNA: TGCAGTGCTAGAGACAGGGATTCCTACAATGAGCAGTTCTTC
CDR3 protein: CSARDRDSYNEQFF
CDR3 length: 14
D gene: NA
J gene: TRBJ2-1
V gene: TRBV20-1
clone size: NA